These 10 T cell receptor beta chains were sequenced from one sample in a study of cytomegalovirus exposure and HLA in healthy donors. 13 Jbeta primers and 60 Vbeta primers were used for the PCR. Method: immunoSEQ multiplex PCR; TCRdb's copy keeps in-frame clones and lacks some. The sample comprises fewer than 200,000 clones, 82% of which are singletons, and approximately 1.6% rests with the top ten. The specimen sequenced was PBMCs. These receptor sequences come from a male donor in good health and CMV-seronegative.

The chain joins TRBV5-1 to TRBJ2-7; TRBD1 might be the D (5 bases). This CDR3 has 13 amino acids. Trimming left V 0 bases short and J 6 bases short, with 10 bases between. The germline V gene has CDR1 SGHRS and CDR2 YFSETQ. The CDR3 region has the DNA TGCGCCAGCAGCTTGGTTCAGGGCGGCGAGCAGTACTTC. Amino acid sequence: CASSLVQGGEQYF. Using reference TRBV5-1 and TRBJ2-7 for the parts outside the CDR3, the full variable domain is KAGVTQTPRYLIKTRGQQVTLSCSPISGHRSVSWYQQTPGQGLQFLFEYFSETQRNKGNFPGRFSGRQFSNSRSEMNVSTLELGDSALYLCASSLVQGGEQYFGPGTRLTVT.

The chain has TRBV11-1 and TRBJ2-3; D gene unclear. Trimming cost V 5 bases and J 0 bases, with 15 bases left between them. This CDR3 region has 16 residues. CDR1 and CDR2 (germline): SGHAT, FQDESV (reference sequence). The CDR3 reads CASSPLLAGSTDTQYF. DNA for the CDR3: TGTGCCAGCAGCCCTCTTTTGGCAGGTAGCACAGATACGCAGTATTTT.

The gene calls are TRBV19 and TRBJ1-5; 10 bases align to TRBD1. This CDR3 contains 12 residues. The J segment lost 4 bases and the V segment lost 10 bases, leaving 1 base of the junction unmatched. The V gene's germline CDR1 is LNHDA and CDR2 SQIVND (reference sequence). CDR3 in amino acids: CATGQGNQPQHF. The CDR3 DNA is TGTGCCACGGGACAGGGGAATCAGCCCCAGCATTTT.

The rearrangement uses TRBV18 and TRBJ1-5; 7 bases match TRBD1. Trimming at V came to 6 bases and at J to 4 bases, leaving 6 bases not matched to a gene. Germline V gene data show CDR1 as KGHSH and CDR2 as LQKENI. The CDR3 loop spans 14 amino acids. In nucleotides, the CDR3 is TGTGCCAGCTCGCCCGGGACAGATAATCAGCCCCAGCATTTT. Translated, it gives CASSPGTDNQPQHF. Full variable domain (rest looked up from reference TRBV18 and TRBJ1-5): NAGVMQNPRHLVRRRGQEARLRCSPMKGHSHVYWYRQLPEEGLKFMVYLQKENIIDESGMPKERFSAEFPKEGPSILRIQQVVRGDSAAYFCASSPGTDNQPQHFGDGTRLSIL.

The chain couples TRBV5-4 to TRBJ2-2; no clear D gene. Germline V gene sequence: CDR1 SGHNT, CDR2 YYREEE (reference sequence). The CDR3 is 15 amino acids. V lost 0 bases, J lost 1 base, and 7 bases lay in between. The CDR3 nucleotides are TGTGCCAGCAGCTTGGGCCTAGTGAACACCGGGGAGCTGTTTTTT. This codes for CASSLGLVNTGELFF.

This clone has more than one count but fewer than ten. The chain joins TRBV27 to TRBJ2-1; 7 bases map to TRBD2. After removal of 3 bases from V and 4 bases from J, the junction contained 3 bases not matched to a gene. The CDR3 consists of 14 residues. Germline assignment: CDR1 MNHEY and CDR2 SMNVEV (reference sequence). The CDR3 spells CASSFERGYNEQFF. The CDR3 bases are TGTGCCAGCAGTTTCGAGCGGGGTTACAATGAGCAGTTCTTC.

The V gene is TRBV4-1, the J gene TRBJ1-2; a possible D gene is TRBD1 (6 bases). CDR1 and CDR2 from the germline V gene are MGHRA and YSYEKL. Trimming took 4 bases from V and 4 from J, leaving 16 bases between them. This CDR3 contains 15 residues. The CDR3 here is CASSPSTGIIYGYTF. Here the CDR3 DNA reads TGCGCCAGCAGCCCCTCGACAGGAATCATCTATGGCTACACCTTC.

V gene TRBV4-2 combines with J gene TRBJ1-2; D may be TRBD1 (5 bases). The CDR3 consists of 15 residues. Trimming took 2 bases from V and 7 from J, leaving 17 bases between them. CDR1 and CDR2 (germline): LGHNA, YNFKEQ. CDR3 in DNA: TGTGCCAGCAGCCAATCTATCACCGAGGGACTTGGCTACACCTTC. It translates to CASSQSITEGLGYTF.

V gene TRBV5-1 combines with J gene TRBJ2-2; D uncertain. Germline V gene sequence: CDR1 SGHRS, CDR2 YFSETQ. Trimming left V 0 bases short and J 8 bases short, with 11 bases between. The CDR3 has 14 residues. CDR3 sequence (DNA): TGCGCCAGCAGCTTGGGTATTGTATCGGGGGAGCTGTTTTTT. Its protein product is CASSLGIVSGELFF.

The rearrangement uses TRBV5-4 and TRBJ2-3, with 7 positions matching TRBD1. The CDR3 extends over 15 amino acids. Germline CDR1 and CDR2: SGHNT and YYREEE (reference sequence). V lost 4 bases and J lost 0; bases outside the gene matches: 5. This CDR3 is CASSPRTGSTDTQYF. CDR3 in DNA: TGTGCCAGCAGCCCTAGGACAGGAAGCACAGATACGCAGTATTTT. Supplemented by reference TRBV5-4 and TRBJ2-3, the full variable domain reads ETGVTQSPTHLIKTRGQQVTLRCSSQSGHNTVSWYQQALGQGPQFIFQYYREEENGRGNFPPRFSGLQFPNYSSELNVNALELDDSALYLCASSPRTGSTDTQYFGPGTRLTVL.